The rows below give T cell receptor beta chains drawn from one sample of a study of blood T cell repertoires in COVID-19. Profiling relied on immunoSEQ multiplex PCR, and the TCRdb table lists in-frame clones only, not all of them. The table records about 120,000 clones, around 90% of them present only once. Material for sequencing was peripheral blood. These receptors were collected from a man aged 50-60 years with active COVID-19. The CDR3 runs from the conserved cysteine through the conserved F or W. Fields, in order: CDR3 protein, CDR3 DNA, J gene, clone size, D gene, V gene. A D gene is named only where the DNA matches it firmly. Clone size is not always given. Where it is, it says once, few, many or a class for expanded clones.

CASSPPSVYGYTF	TGTGCCAGCTCACCACCCTCAGTCTATGGCTACACCTTC	TRBJ1-2	-	-	TRBV18
CSVVAVSLPNEQFF	TGCAGCGTCGTAGCGGTCTCCCTGCCTAATGAGCAGTTCTTC	TRBJ2-1	-	-	TRBV29-1
CASGGQGPTEAFF	TGTGCCAGCGGGGGACAGGGCCCCACTGAAGCTTTCTTT	TRBJ1-1	-	TRBD1	TRBV2
CASSLSANTEAFF	TGTGCCAGCAGTTTAAGCGCGAACACTGAAGCTTTCTTT	TRBJ1-1	-	-	TRBV27
CASTGQAGYTF	TGTGCCAGCACCGGACAGGCGGGCTACACCTTC	TRBJ1-2	-	TRBD1	TRBV19
CASSQTGTDTQYF	TGCGCCAGCAGCCAAACAGGGACAGATACGCAGTATTTT	TRBJ2-3	once	-	TRBV4-1
CASTLGGVLAHEQFF	TGTGCCAGCACTCTAGGGGGGGTTCTGGCCCATGAGCAGTTCTTC	TRBJ2-1	-	-	TRBV7-9
CASTTRSGLDPYNEQFF	TGTGCCAGTACTACACGTTCGGGACTAGACCCTTACAATGAGCAGTTCTTC	TRBJ2-1	-	TRBD2	TRBV19
CASSQMAGDQPQHF	TGTGCCAGCAGCCAAATGGCAGGGGATCAGCCCCAGCATTTT	TRBJ1-5	-	-	TRBV3-1/TRBV3-2
CASTWTGSTEAFF	TGTGCCAGCACTTGGACAGGGTCCACTGAAGCTTTCTTT	TRBJ1-1	-	TRBD1	TRBV6-5
CASLKGGTYGYTF	TGCGCCAGCCTTAAGGGGGGGACCTATGGCTACACCTTC	TRBJ1-2	-	-	TRBV10-2
CASSPRDIAYEQYF	TGTGCCAGCAGTCCTCGGGACATCGCCTACGAGCAGTACTTC	TRBJ2-7	-	-	TRBV6-5
CASRTAGTGPYGYTF	TGTGCCAGCAGAACGGCGGGGACAGGTCCCTATGGCTACACCTTC	TRBJ1-2	-	TRBD1	TRBV6-5
CASSGGPQGATIGTEAFF	TGTGCCAGCAGCGGCGGCCCACAGGGGGCCACCATTGGCACTGAAGCTTTCTTT	TRBJ1-1	-	TRBD1	TRBV9
CASSIDSPVLAGRSSYNEQFF	TGTGCCAGTAGTATAGATTCCCCGGTTCTAGCGGGAAGGAGCTCCTACAATGAGCAGTTCTTC	TRBJ2-1	-	TRBD2	TRBV19
CASSSRGGYTF	TGTGCCAGCAGCTCCCGGGGGGGCTACACCTTC	TRBJ1-2	-	-	TRBV5-5
CSVETAWTGPNEQFF	TGCAGCGTTGAAACAGCCTGGACAGGGCCCAATGAGCAGTTCTTC	TRBJ2-1	-	TRBD1	TRBV29-1
CAISEVGTPNYGYTF	TGTGCCATCAGTGAGGTAGGGACACCAAACTATGGCTACACCTTC	TRBJ1-2	-	-	TRBV10-3
CASSGTGSQPQHF	TGTGCCAGCAGTGGAACAGGGAGTCAGCCCCAGCATTTT	TRBJ1-5	-	-	TRBV2
CASRDRLSGNQPQHF	TGTGCCAGCCGGGACAGATTATCGGGCAATCAGCCCCAGCATTTT	TRBJ1-5	many	TRBD1	TRBV19
CASSAGVLTEAFF	TGTGCCAGCAGCGCAGGGGTATTAACTGAAGCTTTCTTT	TRBJ1-1	-	-	TRBV5-8
CASSWGLAGSKTQYF	TGTGCCAGCAGCTGGGGACTAGCGGGGTCGAAGACCCAGTACTTC	TRBJ2-5	-	TRBD2	TRBV7-8
CASSEARRDYGYTF	TGTGCCAGCAGTGAAGCCCGGCGGGACTATGGCTACACCTTC	TRBJ1-2	few	-	TRBV2
CASSYSRPAPGQETQYF	TGTGCCAGCAGTTATTCCCGACCGGCCCCGGGACAAGAGACCCAGTACTTC	TRBJ2-5	-	-	TRBV13
CASSFRGEQYF	TGTGCCAGCAGCTTTAGGGGTGAGCAGTACTTC	TRBJ2-7	-	-	TRBV5-8
CASSSTRGEWETQYF	TGTGCCAGCAGTTCCACGCGCGGGGAGTGGGAGACCCAGTACTTC	TRBJ2-5	-	-	TRBV6-5
CASSLLLNQPQHF	TGTGCCAGCAGCTTATTATTGAATCAGCCCCAGCATTTT	TRBJ1-5	-	-	TRBV7-2
CASSMRTSRPFF	TGTGCCAGCAGCATGCGGACTAGCCGACCGTTCTTC	TRBJ2-1	few	TRBD2	TRBV5-4
CASSPDRANYGYTF	TGTGCCAGCAGCCCGGACAGGGCTAACTATGGCTACACCTTC	TRBJ1-2	-	TRBD1	TRBV5-6